This passage covers 11 T cell receptor beta chains from one sample sequenced in a study of control samples from healthy donors and cancer patients. Only in-frame clones appear in the TCRdb table, and some are missing; sequencing was by immunoSEQ multiplex PCR. The table shows over 100,000 clones, with 92% occurring only once. The sequencing sample was made of blood. All receptors come from a woman in her forties or fifties in good health.

The rearrangement uses TRBV7-6 and TRBJ2-3; TRBD1 or TRBD2 may be the D gene (7 bases each). The V gene lost 5 bases and the J gene lost 6 bases, with 9 bases spanning the gap. The germline gives CDR1 SGHVS, CDR2 FNYEAQ. The CDR3 covers 12 residues. The CDR3 DNA reads as TGTGCCAGCAGCCAGGGGGGGGATACGCAGTATTTT. Translation gives CASSQGGDTQYF. Supplemented by reference TRBV7-6 and TRBJ2-3, the full variable domain reads GAGVSQSPRYKVTKRGQDVALRCDPISGHVSLYWYRQALGQGPEFLTYFNYEAQQDKSGLPNDRFSAERPEGSISTLTIQRTEQRDSAMYRCASSQGGDTQYFGPGTRLTVL.

This clone was seen only once. V gene TRBV7-9 combines with J gene TRBJ2-3; D call uncertain. This CDR3 is built from 14 residues. Deletions cut 2 bases from V and 2 bases from J, with 8 bases between. Germline V CDR1 and CDR2: SEHNR, FQNEAQ (reference sequence). The CDR3 DNA sequence: TGTGCCAGCAGCTTAACCCAATTCACAGATACGCAGTATTTT. Translated, it gives CASSLTQFTDTQYF.

The CDR3: CASSQGTGSGANVLTF. For the CDR3, the DNA is TGTGCCAGCAGCCAAGGGACAGGCTCTGGGGCCAACGTCCTGACTTTC. The chain joins TRBV3-1 (or the pseudogene TRBV3-2) to TRBJ2-6; 7 bases map to TRBD1. The germline CDR1 and CDR2 sequences are LGHDT and YNNKEL (reference sequence). The CDR3 length is 16 residues. The junction had 0 bases not matched to a gene; V was cut back by 1 base and J by 0 bases.

The CDR3 spells CAISSGEVNYGYTF. The CDR3 coding sequence is TGTGCCATCAGTAGTGGGGAAGTGAACTATGGCTACACCTTC. The V gene is TRBV10-3, the J gene TRBJ1-2; D uncertain. The V end was cut by 5 bases, the J end by 2 bases, with 12 bases between. The germline gives CDR1 ENHRY, CDR2 SYGVKD. The CDR3 extends over 14 amino acids.

This chain uses TRBV11-2 with TRBJ1-5; D may be TRBD1 (6 bases). The CDR3 length is 15 residues. V was trimmed by 5 bases and J by 0 bases, leaving 11 bases between them. In germline, CDR1 is SGHAT, CDR2 FQNNGV. The CDR3 protein is CASSAGTNSNQPQHF. The CDR3 DNA reads TGTGCCAGCAGCGCAGGGACAAATAGCAATCAGCCCCAGCATTTT.

The chain is built from TRBV7-9 and TRBJ1-6; D not certain. The CDR3 loop spans 13 amino acids. Germline CDR1 is SEHNR and CDR2 is FQNEAQ (reference sequence). Trimming took 1 base from V and 10 from J, leaving 8 bases between them. The CDR3 here is CASSLGNLSPLHF. CDR3 DNA: TGTGCCAGCAGCTTAGGTAACCTATCACCCCTCCACTTT.

The rearrangement links TRBV7-9 to TRBJ1-1; D is unclear. This CDR3 is built from 16 residues. V lost 0 bases and J lost 1, with 12 bases in between. The V gene's germline CDR1 is SEHNR and CDR2 FQNEAQ (reference sequence). The CDR3: CASSLAGRIGNTEAFF. CDR3 DNA: TGTGCCAGCAGCTTAGCGGGGAGGATAGGGAACACTGAAGCTTTCTTT.

V gene TRBV5-1 combines with J gene TRBJ2-5; TRBD2 aligns across 11 bases. With V trimmed by 6 bases and J by 2 bases, 3 bases remained unmatched. The CDR3 sequence is 14 residues long. Germline values: CDR1 SGHRS, CDR2 YFSETQ. The CDR3 bases are TGCGCCAGCACACTAGCGGGGGCACAAGAGACCCAGTACTTC. The encoded protein is CASTLAGAQETQYF.

The V and J genes are TRBV7-6 and TRBJ1-2; 10 nucleotides line up with TRBD1. This CDR3 region has 15 residues. Germline CDR1 and CDR2: SGHVS and FNYEAQ. V was pared by 5 bases and J by 6 bases, with 9 bases of the junction left unmatched. The CDR3 is CASSPMGQGRNGYTF. CDR3 coding DNA: TGTGCCAGCAGCCCAATGGGACAGGGGCGAAATGGCTACACCTTC.

Only a few counts were recorded for this clone. J is TRBJ1-6 and V is TRBV2; no clear D gene. The CDR3 contains 17 residues. Trimming stripped 3 bases from V and 7 bases from J, with 19 bases between. Germline CDR1 is SNHLY and CDR2 is FYNNEI. The CDR3, as DNA: TGTGCCAGCAGTGAGGGTCAGGCTTATAGACGGAATTCACCCCTCCACTTT. Translating it yields CASSEGQAYRRNSPLHF.

This clone has just one count. The rearrangement joins TRBV6-5 to TRBJ1-6; D not certain. The CDR3 loop spans 12 amino acids. V was clipped by 6 bases and J by 0 bases, with 0 bases between them. CDR1 is MNHEY and CDR2 is SVGAGI in the germline V gene. CDR3 region: CASSSYNSPLHF. The CDR3 bases are TGTGCCAGCAGCTCCTATAATTCACCCCTCCACTTT.